This T cell receptor (beta chain) is drawn from a study of blood T cell repertoires in COVID-19. In the study overall: PBMCs, B-cell-depleted T cells, or T cells were the source of the cDNA or gDNA that made up the material.

Repertoires were generated with immunoSEQ multiplex PCR, while TCRdb's copy carries only in-frame clones and drops some. The sample shows 130,000 to 150,000 clones, around 84% of them seen only once. The length of the CDR3 is 15 residues. Germline CDR1 reads SGHNT; CDR2 reads YYREEE (reference sequence). V lost 4 bases, J lost 4 bases, and 17 bases lay in between. Sequenced sample: peripheral blood. The rearrangement links TRBV5-4 to TRBJ2-5, with TRBD2 as a possible D gene (6 bases). This TCR came from a human donor in a cohort sampled during active COVID-19. This chain's CDR3 is CASSPEGLGPETQYF. Written as DNA, the CDR3 is TGTGCCAGCAGCCCGGAGGGGCTGGGACCAGAGACCCAGTACTTC. Drawing the rest from reference TRBV5-4 and TRBJ2-5, the complete variable domain is ETGVTQSPTHLIKTRGQQVTLRCSSQSGHNTVSWYQQALGQGPQFIFQYYREEENGRGNFPPRFSGLQFPNYSSELNVNALELDDSALYLCASSPEGLGPETQYFGPGTRLLVL.